The 8 T cell receptor beta chains listed next were all sequenced from one sample in a study of metastatic and nonmetastatic thyroid tumors. Each patient came to thyroid surgery without any prior treatment (of any kind). Through MiXCR, TCRdb re-clonotyped the PCR reads. The profile shows about 40,000 clones, approximately 10% of them singletons. Sequenced material: blood. Source of these receptors: a female donor with papillary thyroid cancer or a benign thyroid nodule (not recorded which). Some clones in this sample may be carry-over from other donors' samples.

This clone has a count of ten or more. The chain has TRBV12-3 or TRBV12-4 and TRBJ1-5; no definite D call. The CDR3 sequence is 16 residues long. Trimming stripped 4 bases from V and 0 bases from J, with 13 bases between. CDR3 DNA sequence: TGTGCCAGCAGTTCCGACACAAGTCTTAGCAATCAGCCCCAGCATTTT. Translation: CASSSDTSLSNQPQHF.

The V gene is TRBV20-1, the J gene TRBJ2-2, with no clear D. The CDR3 consists of 12 residues. Germline CDR1 is DFQATT and CDR2 is SNEGSKA (reference sequence). The V and J ends lost 5 bases and 3 bases respectively, with 7 bases between them. The CDR3 spells CSAPSDTGELFF. CDR3 DNA sequence: TGCAGTGCTCCCAGTGACACCGGGGAGCTGTTTTTT.

This clone was observed many times. V and J are TRBV7-9 and TRBJ2-5; D not resolved. Per the germline V gene, CDR1 is SEHNR and CDR2 is FQNEAQ (reference sequence). The CDR3 runs 15 residues. The V end was cut by 4 bases, the J end by 7 bases, with 19 bases between. CDR3 residues: CASSSEITQGRTQYF. CDR3 sequence (DNA): TGTGCCAGCAGCTCGGAGATAACACAAGGGCGGACCCAGTACTTC.

In this sample, this clone turned up many times. This chain joins TRBV19 and TRBJ1-4, with no clear D. Germline V CDR1 and CDR2: LNHDA, SQIVND (reference sequence). V shed 3 bases and J shed 0 bases, with 8 bases lying between them. CDR3 length equals 15 residues. CDR3 bases: TGTGCCAGTAGTATTCGCGGGACAACTAATGAAAAACTGTTTTTT. This sequence encodes CASSIRGTTNEKLFF.

Regarding this clone: A much larger clone is a single base away; this may be a read error. The chain links TRBV27 to TRBJ2-3; D is uncertain. Trimming stripped 6 bases from V and 6 bases from J, with 16 bases between. Germline V gives CDR1 MNHEY, CDR2 SMNVEV (reference sequence). The CDR3 loop spans 14 amino acids. The CDR3, as DNA: TGTGCCAGCAGACTCACGATGAATGGCGATACGCAGTATTTT. It is translated as CASRLTMNGDTQYF.

The chain combines TRBV20-1 with TRBJ1-5, with D perhaps TRBD1 (5 bases). This CDR3 spans 13 amino acids. Trimming took off 8 bases at V and 7 bases at J, with 18 bases between the two ends. The germline V gene encodes CDR1 DFQATT and CDR2 SNEGSKA (reference sequence). The CDR3 reads CSWAGVFRQPQHF. The DNA of the CDR3 is TGCAGTTGGGCGGGGGTATTCCGACAGCCCCAGCATTTT.

This clone was picked up many times. The rearrangement links TRBV2 to TRBJ1-4, with 8 bases fitting TRBD1. This CDR3 has 15 residues. Germline V CDR1 and CDR2: SNHLY, FYNNEI. Trimming took 1 base from V and 5 from J; bases not matched to a gene: 3. Written as DNA, the CDR3 is TGTGCCAGCAGTGAAGGGACAGGGAGGAATGAAAAACTGTTTTTT. This translates into CASSEGTGRNEKLFF.

About this clone: A much larger clone differs by one base, so this may be a read error. The genes are TRBV7-9 and TRBJ2-5; 7 bases are a match to TRBD1. Germline V CDR1 and CDR2: SEHNR, FQNEAQ (reference sequence). Unmatched junction bases numbered 9, after V lost 3 bases and J lost 5 bases. CDR3 length: 15 residues. CDR3 sequence: CASSFLWGRGETQYF. CDR3 DNA: TGTGCCAGCAGCTTTTTATGGGGCAGGGGGGAGACCCAGTACTTC.